This entry features one TCR beta chain sequence. Its antigen is still unknown. This entry is derived from a study of OX40 agonist ivuxolimab in advanced cancers. Study-wide context: It was permissible to have had prior anti-PD-1, anti-PD-L1 or anti-CTLA-4 therapy, and about 40% had some.

Study outcomes and limitations: In the 0.1 to 3.0 mg/kg range, CD4+ and CD8+ blood T cells had expanded clonally by week 6.

At cycle 4 day 1, cycle 7 day 1, and baseline, blood was sampled. Repertoires were generated with immunoSEQ multiplex PCR, while TCRdb's copy carries only in-frame clones and drops some. This sample has more than 85,000 clones, with 80% to 95% found just once. The CDR3 runs to 18 residues. The sequenced sample was CD4+ or CD8+ T cells sorted from blood, obtained in a trial of the OX40 agonist ivuxolimab. The rearrangement joins TRBV21-1 to TRBJ2-2; TRBD2, the D gene given by the table, was not confirmed from the DNA. TRBV21-1 is marked as a pseudogene. This sequence originates from an adult with an advanced solid tumor such as melanoma, head and neck, liver or kidney cancer. The chain's CDR3 is CATPRPGTSGRITGELFF. CDR3 nucleotides: TGTGCCACCCCGCGCCCTGGGACTAGCGGGAGAATCACCGGGGAGCTGTTTTTT.